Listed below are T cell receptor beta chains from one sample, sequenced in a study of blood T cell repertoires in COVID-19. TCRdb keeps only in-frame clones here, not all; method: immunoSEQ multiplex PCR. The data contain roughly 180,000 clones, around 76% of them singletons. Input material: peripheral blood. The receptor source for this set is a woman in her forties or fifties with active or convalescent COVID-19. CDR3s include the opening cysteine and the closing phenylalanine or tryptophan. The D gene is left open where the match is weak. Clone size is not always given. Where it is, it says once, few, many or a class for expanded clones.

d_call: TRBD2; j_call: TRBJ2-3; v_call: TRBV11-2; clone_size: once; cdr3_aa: CASSIQAGGATDTQYF; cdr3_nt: TGTGCCAGCAGCATCCAAGCGGGGGGCGCCACAGATACGCAGTATTTT
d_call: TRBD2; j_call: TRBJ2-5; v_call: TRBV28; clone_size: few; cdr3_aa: CASSSSLAEETQYF; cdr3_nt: TGTGCCAGCAGTTCTTCACTAGCGGAAGAGACCCAGTACTTC
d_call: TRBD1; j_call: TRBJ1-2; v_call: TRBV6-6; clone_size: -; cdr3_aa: CASSKQGVYGYTF; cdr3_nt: TGTGCCAGCAGCAAACAGGGGGTTTATGGCTACACCTTC
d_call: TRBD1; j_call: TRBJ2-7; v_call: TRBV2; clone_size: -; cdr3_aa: CASSAGTEVYEQYF; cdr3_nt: TGTGCCAGCAGTGCCGGGACAGAGGTCTACGAGCAGTACTTC
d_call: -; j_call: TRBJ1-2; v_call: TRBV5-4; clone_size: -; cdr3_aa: CASSLLNYGYTF; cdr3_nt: TGTGCCAGCAGCCTCCTTAACTATGGCTACACCTTC
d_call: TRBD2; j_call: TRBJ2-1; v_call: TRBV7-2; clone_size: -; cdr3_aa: CASSPRTSGIVDEQFF; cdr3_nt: TGTGCCAGCAGCCCAAGGACTAGCGGGATTGTCGATGAGCAGTTCTTC
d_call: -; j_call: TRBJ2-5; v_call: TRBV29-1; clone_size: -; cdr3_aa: CSVDTGGKTQYF; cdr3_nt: TGCAGCGTTGACACCGGAGGAAAGACCCAGTACTTC
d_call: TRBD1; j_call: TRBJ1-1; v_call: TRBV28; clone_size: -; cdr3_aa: CASSPIRQGPTEAFF; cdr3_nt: TGTGCCAGCAGTCCTATAAGACAGGGGCCAACTGAAGCTTTCTTT
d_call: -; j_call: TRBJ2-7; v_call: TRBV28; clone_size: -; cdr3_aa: CASRQYEQYF; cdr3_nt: TGTGCCAGCAGACAATACGAGCAGTACTTC
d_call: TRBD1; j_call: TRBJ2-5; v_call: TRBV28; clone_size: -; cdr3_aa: CASSFSTGVHETQYF; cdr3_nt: TGTGCCAGCAGTTTTTCTACAGGGGTGCACGAGACCCAGTACTTC
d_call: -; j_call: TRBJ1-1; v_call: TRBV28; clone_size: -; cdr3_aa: CVSSQNFKGRDEAFF; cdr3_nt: TGTGTCAGCAGTCAGAACTTTAAAGGACGGGATGAAGCTTTCTTT
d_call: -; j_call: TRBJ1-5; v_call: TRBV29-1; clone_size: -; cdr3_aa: CSVTLPGEGQILDNQPQHF; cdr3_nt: TGCAGCGTTACGCTGCCGGGAGAGGGGCAAATTCTAGACAATCAGCCCCAGCATTTT
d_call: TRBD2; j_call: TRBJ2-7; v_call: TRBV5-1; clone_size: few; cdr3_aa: CASSPSGGDYEQYF; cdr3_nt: TGCGCCAGCAGCCCGTCGGGGGGGGACTACGAGCAGTACTTC
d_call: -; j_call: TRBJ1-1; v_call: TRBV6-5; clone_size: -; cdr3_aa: CASSLRTEAFF; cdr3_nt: TGTGCCAGCTCGTTGCGCACTGAAGCTTTCTTT
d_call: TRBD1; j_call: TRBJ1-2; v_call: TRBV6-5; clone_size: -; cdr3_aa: CASIEGQGLGYTF; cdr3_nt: TGTGCCAGCATAGAAGGACAGGGTCTTGGCTACACCTTC
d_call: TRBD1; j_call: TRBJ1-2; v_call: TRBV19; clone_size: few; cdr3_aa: CASSIHKTGAYGYTF; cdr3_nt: TGTGCCAGTAGTATACACAAGACAGGGGCTTATGGCTACACCTTC
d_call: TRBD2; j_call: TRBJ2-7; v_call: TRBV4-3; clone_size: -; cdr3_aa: CASSQDIAGGYEQYF; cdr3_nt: TGCGCCAGCAGCCAAGATATCGCGGGAGGATACGAGCAGTACTTC
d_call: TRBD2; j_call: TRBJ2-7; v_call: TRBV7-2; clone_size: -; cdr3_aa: CASSSGLAGAGAEQYF; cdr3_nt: TGTGCCAGCAGCTCGGGACTAGCGGGAGCCGGGGCCGAGCAGTACTTC
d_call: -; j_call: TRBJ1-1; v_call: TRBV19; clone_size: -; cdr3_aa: CASTVTGWDTEAFF; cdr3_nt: TGTGCCAGTACCGTGACAGGTTGGGACACTGAAGCTTTCTTT
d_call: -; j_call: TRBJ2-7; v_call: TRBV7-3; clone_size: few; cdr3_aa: CASSLALGAPYEQYF; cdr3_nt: TGTGCCAGCAGCTTAGCCCTAGGGGCCCCCTACGAGCAGTACTTC